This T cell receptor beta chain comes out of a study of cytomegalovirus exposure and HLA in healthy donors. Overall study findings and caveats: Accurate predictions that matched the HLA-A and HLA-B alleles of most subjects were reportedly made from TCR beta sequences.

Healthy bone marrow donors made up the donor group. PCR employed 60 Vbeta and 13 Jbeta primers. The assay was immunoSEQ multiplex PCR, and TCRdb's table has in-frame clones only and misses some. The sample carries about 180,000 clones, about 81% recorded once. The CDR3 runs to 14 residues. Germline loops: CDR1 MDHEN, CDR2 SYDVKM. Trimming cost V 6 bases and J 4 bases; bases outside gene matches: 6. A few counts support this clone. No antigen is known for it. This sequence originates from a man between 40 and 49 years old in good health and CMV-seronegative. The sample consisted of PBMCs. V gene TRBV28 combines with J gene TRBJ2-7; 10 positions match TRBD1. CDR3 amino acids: CASRDRGRPYEQYF. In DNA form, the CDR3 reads TGTGCCAGCAGAGACAGGGGGCGACCTTACGAGCAGTACTTC.